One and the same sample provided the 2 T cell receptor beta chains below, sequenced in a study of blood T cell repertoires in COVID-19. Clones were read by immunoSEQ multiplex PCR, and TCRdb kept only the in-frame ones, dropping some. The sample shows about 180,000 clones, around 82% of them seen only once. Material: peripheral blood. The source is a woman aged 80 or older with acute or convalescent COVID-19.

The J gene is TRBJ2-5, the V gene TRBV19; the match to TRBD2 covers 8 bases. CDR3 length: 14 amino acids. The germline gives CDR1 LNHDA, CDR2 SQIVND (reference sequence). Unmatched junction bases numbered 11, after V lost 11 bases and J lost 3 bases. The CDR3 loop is CAGEAGGTKETQYF. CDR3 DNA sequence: TGTGCCGGAGAGGCGGGAGGAACGAAAGAGACCCAGTACTTC.

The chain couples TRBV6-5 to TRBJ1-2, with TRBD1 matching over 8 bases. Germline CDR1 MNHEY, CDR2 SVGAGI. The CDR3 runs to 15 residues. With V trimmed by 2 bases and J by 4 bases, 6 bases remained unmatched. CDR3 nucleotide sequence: TGTGCCAGCAGTTACCGGCAGGGGGCAACCTATGGCTACACCTTC. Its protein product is CASSYRQGATYGYTF.